Below, one T cell receptor (beta chain) is given with its context. Its target is not known. Study donors comprised healthy, HIV-negative adults devoid of recent acute infection or vaccination. It was across several immunoSEQ plates that each subset's genomic DNA was evenly split. The protocol was immunoSEQ multiplex PCR, while the TCRdb copy is restricted to in-frame clones and leaves out a portion. The top ten hold about 0.45% of the sample, which has some 1,600,000 clones, around 98% seen once. The CDR3 consists of 11 residues. Germline CDR1 and CDR2: DFQATT and SNEGSKA (reference sequence). The data were obtained in a study of shared clonotypes between healthy human individuals. Study-level points and caveats: As a rule, naive subsets had a larger estimated richness than memory subsets.

This rearrangement joins TRBV20-1 to TRBJ1-1; the D is unclear. Sequencing was carried out using naive CD4+ T cells sorted from blood. Subset of the sample: CD45RA+ positively selected. This TCR was recovered from a young man in good health. CDR3 loop: CSVRSNTEAFF. In DNA form, the CDR3 reads TGCAGCGTTCGTTCGAACACTGAAGCTTTCTTT.